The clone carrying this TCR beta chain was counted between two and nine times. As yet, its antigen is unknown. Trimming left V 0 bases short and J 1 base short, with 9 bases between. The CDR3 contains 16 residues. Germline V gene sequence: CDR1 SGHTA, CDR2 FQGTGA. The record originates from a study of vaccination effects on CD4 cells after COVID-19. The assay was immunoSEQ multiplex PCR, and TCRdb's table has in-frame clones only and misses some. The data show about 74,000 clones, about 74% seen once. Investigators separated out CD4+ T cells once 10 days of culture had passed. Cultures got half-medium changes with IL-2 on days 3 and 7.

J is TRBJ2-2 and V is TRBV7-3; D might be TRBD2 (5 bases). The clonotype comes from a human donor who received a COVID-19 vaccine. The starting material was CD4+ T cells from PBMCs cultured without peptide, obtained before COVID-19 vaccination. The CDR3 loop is CASSLTRTLNTGELFF. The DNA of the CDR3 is TGTGCCAGCAGCTTAACGCGGACTTTGAACACCGGGGAGCTGTTTTTT.